This TCR beta chain emerged from a study of T cells in Graves' hyperthyroidism and ophthalmopathy. The study's findings and limits: Ophthalmopathy was told apart from stable hyperthyroidism by a 13 V-J model. Most thyroid clonotypes with frequency above 0.001 were detected in blood.

Researchers amplified the TCR beta CDR3 regions from RNA transcripts. RT-PCR in the first round (using the HTBI primer set) targeted the TCR CDR3. MiXCR, run by TCRdb on the multiplex PCR reads, gives a single entry per CDR3 protein. The table lists 400,000 to 600,000 distinct CDR3 sequences, around 21% of them singletons, with around a quarter in the top ten. This clonotype was picked up many times. The antigen is undetermined. The V and J ends lost 4 bases and 0 bases respectively, with 12 bases between them. Germline V lookup: CDR1 LNHDA, CDR2 SQIVND (reference sequence). The CDR3 totals 15 residues. Lactation, pregnancy, other autoimmune disease or uncontrolled infection excluded patients. For the diagnoses, clinical symptoms, serum thyroxine and TRAb, thyroid ultrasound and orbital computed tomography were used.

The receptor's source is a man younger than 30 with Graves' hyperthyroidism. Source material: blood. V is TRBV19 and J is TRBJ1-2; D not resolved. The CDR3 reads CASSTPDGANYGYTF. In DNA form, the CDR3 reads TGTGCCAGTAGTACCCCGGACGGAGCTAACTATGGCTACACCTTC. The whole variable domain, remainder taken from reference TRBV19 and TRBJ1-2, is DGGITQSPKYLFRKEGQNVTLSCEQNLNHDAMYWYRQDPGQGLRLIYYSQIVNDFQKGDIAEGYSVSREKKESFPLTVTSAQKNPTAFYLCASSTPDGANYGYTFGSGTRLTVV.